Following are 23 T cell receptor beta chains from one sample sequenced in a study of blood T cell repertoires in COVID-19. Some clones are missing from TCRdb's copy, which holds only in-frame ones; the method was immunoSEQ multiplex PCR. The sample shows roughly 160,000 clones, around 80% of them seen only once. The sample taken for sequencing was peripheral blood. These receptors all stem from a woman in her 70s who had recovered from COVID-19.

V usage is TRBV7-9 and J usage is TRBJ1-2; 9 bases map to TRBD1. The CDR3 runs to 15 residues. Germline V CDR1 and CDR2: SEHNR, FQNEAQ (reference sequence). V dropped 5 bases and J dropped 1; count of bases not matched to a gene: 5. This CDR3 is CASSQGQGRNYGYTF. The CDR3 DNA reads TGTGCCAGCAGCCAAGGACAGGGGCGTAACTATGGCTACACCTTC.

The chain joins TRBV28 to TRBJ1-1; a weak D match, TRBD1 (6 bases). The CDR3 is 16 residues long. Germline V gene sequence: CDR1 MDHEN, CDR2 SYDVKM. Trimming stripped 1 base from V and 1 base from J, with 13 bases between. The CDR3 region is CASSLSAGAANTEAFF. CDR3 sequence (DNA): TGTGCCAGCAGTTTATCCGCAGGGGCCGCGAACACTGAAGCTTTCTTT.

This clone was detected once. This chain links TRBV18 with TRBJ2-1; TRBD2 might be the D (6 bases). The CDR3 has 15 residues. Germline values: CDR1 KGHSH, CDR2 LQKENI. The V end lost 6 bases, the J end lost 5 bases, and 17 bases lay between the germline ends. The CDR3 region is CASSPRTSQHNEQFF. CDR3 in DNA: TGTGCCAGCTCGCCTAGAACTAGCCAACACAATGAGCAGTTCTTC.

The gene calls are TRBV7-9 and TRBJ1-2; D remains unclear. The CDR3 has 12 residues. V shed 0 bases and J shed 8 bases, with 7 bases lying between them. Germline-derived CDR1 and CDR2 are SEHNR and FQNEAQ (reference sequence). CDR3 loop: CASSLAALGYTF. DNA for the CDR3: TGTGCCAGCAGCTTAGCGGCTCTGGGCTACACCTTC. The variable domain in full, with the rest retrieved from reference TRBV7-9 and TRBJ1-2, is DTGVSQNPRHKITKRGQNVTFRCDPISEHNRLYWYRQTLGQGPEFLTYFQNEAQLEKSRLLSDRFSAERPKGSFSTLEIQRTEQGDSAMYLCASSLAALGYTFGSGTRLTVV.

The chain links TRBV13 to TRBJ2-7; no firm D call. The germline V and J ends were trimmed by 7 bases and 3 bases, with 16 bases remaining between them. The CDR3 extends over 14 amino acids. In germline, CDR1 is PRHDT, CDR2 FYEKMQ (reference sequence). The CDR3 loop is CASNPSRSSYEQYF. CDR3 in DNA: TGTGCCAGCAACCCATCCCGGAGCAGCTACGAGCAGTACTTC.

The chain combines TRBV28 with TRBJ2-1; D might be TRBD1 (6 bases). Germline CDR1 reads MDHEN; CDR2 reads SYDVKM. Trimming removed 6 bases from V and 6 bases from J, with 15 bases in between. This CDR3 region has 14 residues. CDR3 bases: TGTGCCAGCAGGCCCGGGACAACGGTCAATGAGCAGTTCTTC. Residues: CASRPGTTVNEQFF. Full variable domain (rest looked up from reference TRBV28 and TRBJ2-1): DVKVTQSSRYLVKRTGEKVFLECVQDMDHENMFWYRQDPGLGLRLIYFSYDVKMKEKGDIPEGYSVSREKKERFSLILESASTNQTSMYLCASRPGTTVNEQFFGPGTRLTVL.

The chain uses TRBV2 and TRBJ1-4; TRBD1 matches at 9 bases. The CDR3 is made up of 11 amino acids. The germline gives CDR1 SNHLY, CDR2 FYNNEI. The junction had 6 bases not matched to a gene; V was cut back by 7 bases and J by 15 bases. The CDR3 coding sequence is TGTGCCAGCATGGTGGGGGACAGGGTGTTTTTT. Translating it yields CASMVGDRVFF.

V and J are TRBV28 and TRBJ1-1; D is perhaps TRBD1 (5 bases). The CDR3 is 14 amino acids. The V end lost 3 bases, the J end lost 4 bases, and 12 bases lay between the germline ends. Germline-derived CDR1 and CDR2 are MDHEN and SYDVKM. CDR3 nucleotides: TGTGCCAGCAGTTTGGGGGGGGGTGTCACTGAAGCTTTCTTT. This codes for CASSLGGGVTEAFF.

In DNA form, the CDR3 reads TGTGCCAGCAGCCCGGGGAGCGGGCAGTCGGATACGCAGTATTTT. Translated, it gives CASSPGSGQSDTQYF. The rearrangement links TRBV13 to TRBJ2-3; the D gene is possibly TRBD2 (6 bases). Trimming left V 5 bases short and J 6 bases short, with 18 bases between. Germline V gene sequence: CDR1 PRHDT, CDR2 FYEKMQ (reference sequence). The CDR3 is 15 residues long.

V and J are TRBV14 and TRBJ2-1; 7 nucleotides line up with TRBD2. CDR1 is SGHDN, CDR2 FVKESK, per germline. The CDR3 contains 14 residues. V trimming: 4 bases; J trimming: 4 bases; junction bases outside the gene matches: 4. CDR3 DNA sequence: TGTGCCAGCAGCCTTGGGGGGGGGTACAATGAGCAGTTCTTC. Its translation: CASSLGGGYNEQFF. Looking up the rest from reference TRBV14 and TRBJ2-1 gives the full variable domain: EAGVTQFPSHSVIEKGQTVTLRCDPISGHDNLYWYRRVMGKEIKFLLHFVKESKQDESGMPNNRFLAERTGGTYSTLKVQPAELEDSGVYFCASSLGGGYNEQFFGPGTRLTVL.

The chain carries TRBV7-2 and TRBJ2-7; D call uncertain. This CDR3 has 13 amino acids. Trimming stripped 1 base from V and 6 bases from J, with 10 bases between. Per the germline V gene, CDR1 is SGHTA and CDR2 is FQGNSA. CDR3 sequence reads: CASSLVERREQYF. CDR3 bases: TGTGCCAGCAGCTTAGTGGAGCGCCGCGAGCAGTACTTC.

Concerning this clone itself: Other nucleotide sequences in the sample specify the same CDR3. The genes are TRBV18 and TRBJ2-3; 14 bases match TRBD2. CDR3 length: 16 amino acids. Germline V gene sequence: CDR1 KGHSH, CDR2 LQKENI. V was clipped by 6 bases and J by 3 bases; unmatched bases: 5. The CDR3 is CASSPGTSGRTDTQYF. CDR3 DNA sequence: TGTGCCAGCTCGCCCGGGACTAGCGGGAGAACAGATACGCAGTATTTT.

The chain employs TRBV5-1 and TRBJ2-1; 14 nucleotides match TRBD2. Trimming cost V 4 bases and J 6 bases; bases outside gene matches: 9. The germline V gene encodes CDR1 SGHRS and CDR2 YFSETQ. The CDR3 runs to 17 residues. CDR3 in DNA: TGCGCCAGCAGCCCCGCAGTTGGGACTAGCGGGAGCAATGAGCAGTTCTTC. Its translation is CASSPAVGTSGSNEQFF.

CDR3 amino acids: CASSERGLSNQPQHF. Written as DNA, the CDR3 is TGCGCCAGCAGTGAACGCGGGCTTAGCAATCAGCCCCAGCATTTT. V usage is TRBV10-2 and J usage is TRBJ1-5; no reliable D call. V gave up 3 bases and J gave up 0 bases, with 9 bases separating them. This CDR3 is built from 15 residues. Germline assignment: CDR1 WSHSY and CDR2 SAAADI.

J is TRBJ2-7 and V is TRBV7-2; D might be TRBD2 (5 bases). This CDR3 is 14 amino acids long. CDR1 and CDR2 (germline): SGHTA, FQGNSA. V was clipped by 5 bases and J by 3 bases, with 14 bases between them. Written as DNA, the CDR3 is TGTGCCAGCAGCACCCGGGTCGGAGGCTACGAGCAGTACTTC. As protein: CASSTRVGGYEQYF. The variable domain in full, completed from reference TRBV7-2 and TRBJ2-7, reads GAGVSQSPSNKVTEKGKDVELRCDPISGHTALYWYRQSLGQGLEFLIYFQGNSAPDKSGLPSDRFSAERTGGSVSTLTIQRTQQEDSAVYLCASSTRVGGYEQYFGPGTRLTVT.

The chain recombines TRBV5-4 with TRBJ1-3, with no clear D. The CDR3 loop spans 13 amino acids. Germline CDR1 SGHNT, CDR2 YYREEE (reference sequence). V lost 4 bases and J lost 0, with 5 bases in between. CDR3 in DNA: TGTGCCAGCAGCCGGGACTCTGGAAACACCATATATTTT. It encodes CASSRDSGNTIYF.

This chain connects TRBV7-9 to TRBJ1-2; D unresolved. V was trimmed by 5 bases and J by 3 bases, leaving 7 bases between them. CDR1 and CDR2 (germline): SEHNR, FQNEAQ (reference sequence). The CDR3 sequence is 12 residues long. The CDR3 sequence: CASSRQDYGYTF. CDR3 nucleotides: TGTGCCAGCAGCCGACAAGACTATGGCTACACCTTC.

CDR3: CASSQPDRARTEAFF. The CDR3 bases are TGTGCCAGCAGTCAACCGGACAGGGCCCGAACTGAAGCTTTCTTT. This chain connects TRBV28 to TRBJ1-1, with TRBD1 matching 8 bases. In germline, CDR1 is MDHEN, CDR2 SYDVKM. This CDR3 region has 15 residues. With V trimmed by 5 bases and J by 5 bases, 10 bases remained unmatched.

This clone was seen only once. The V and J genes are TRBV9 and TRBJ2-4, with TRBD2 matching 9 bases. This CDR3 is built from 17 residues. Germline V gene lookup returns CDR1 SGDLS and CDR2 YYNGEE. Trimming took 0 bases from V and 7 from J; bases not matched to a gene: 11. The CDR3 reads CASSVGLGLAGNNIQYF. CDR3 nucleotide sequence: TGTGCCAGCAGCGTAGGGTTGGGGCTAGCGGGAAATAACATTCAGTACTTC.

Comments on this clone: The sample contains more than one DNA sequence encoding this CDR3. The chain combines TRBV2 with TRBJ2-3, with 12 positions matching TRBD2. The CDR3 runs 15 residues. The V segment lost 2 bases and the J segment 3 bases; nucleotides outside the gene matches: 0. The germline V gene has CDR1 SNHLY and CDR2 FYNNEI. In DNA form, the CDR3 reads TGTGCCAGCAGTGAACTAGCGGGAGGGACAGATACGCAGTATTTT. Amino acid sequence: CASSELAGGTDTQYF.

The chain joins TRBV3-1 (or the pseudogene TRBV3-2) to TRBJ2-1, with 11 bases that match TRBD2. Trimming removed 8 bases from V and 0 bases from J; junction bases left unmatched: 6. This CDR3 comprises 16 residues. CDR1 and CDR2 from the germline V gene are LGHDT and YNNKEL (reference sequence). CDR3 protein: CASVGTSGPSYNEQFF. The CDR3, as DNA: TGTGCCAGCGTGGGGACTAGCGGACCCTCCTACAATGAGCAGTTCTTC.

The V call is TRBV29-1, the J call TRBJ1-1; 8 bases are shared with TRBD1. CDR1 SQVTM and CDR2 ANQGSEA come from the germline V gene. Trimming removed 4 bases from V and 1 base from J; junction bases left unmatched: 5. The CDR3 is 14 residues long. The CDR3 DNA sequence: TGCAGCGTTGTTTGGGGGACAGGGAACACTGAAGCTTTCTTT. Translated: CSVVWGTGNTEAFF.

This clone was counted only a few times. CDR3 bases: TGTGCCAGCAGTTTAGCCCGCGACACCACGATGTACTACAATGAGCAGTTCTTC. Protein: CASSLARDTTMYYNEQFF. The chain uses TRBV28 and TRBJ2-1, with D uncertain. The germline V gene encodes CDR1 MDHEN and CDR2 SYDVKM. This CDR3 is 18 amino acids long. V lost 2 bases and J lost 3, with 20 bases in between.